Following are 12 T cell receptor beta chains from one sample sequenced in a study of cytomegalovirus exposure and HLA in healthy donors. 60 Vbeta and 13 Jbeta primers were used in PCR. This table comes from immunoSEQ multiplex PCR, and its TCRdb copy is limited to in-frame clones, with some not included. The sample holds 95,000 to 150,000 clones; about 78% are singletons and the top ten take 3% to 4%. Sequenced sample: PBMCs. These receptors all come from a young man in good health and CMV-seronegative.

V usage is TRBV4-1 and J usage is TRBJ2-1; 9 nucleotides line up with TRBD1. The CDR3 consists of 15 residues. Germline CDR1 reads MGHRA; CDR2 reads YSYEKL. After removal of 5 bases from V and 12 bases from J, the junction contained 14 bases not matched to a gene. The CDR3 region is CASSAGTGWKIRQFF. CDR3 nucleotide sequence: TGCGCCAGCAGCGCCGGGACAGGGTGGAAGATCAGGCAGTTCTTC.

V gene TRBV6-4 combines with J gene TRBJ1-1; D remains unclear. The ends were cut back, 7 bases at V and 1 base at J, with 7 bases in the middle. The CDR3 is 12 residues long. Germline V CDR1 and CDR2: MRHNA, SNTAGT. The CDR3 DNA is TGTGCCAGCACCGGGGAGAACACTGAAGCTTTCTTT. Residues: CASTGENTEAFF.

This chain uses TRBV7-3 with TRBJ2-3; 9 bases align to TRBD2. V dropped 1 base and J dropped 3; count of bases not matched to a gene: 17. The CDR3 sequence is 20 residues long. CDR1 is SGHTA, CDR2 FQGTGA, per germline. CDR3 protein: CASSLIPVGSGGVRTDTQYF. DNA of the CDR3: TGTGCCAGCAGCTTAATCCCCGTTGGTAGCGGGGGTGTTAGGACAGATACGCAGTATTTT.

The CDR3 DNA reads TGTGCCAGCAGCGGACAGCCTAACACTGAAGCTTTCTTT. Protein: CASSGQPNTEAFF. The V and J genes are TRBV2 and TRBJ1-1; D possibly corresponds to TRBD1 (6 bases). This CDR3 has 13 amino acids. The germline gives CDR1 SNHLY, CDR2 FYNNEI. V lost 6 bases and J lost 2, with 10 bases in between.

J is TRBJ2-7 and V is TRBV5-4; 9 bases align to TRBD2. After removal of 4 bases from V and 4 bases from J, the junction contained 12 bases not matched to a gene. Looked up from germline, CDR1 is SGHNT and CDR2 is YYREEE (reference sequence). CDR3 length equals 16 residues. The CDR3 region has the DNA TGTGCCAGCAGCCGGCCCGCGGGGGGGCTGGGGTACGAGCAGTACTTC. Residues: CASSRPAGGLGYEQYF. The entire variable domain, with the rest obtained from reference TRBV5-4 and TRBJ2-7, is as follows: ETGVTQSPTHLIKTRGQQVTLRCSSQSGHNTVSWYQQALGQGPQFIFQYYREEENGRGNFPPRFSGLQFPNYSSELNVNALELDDSALYLCASSRPAGGLGYEQYFGPGTRLTVT.

The CDR3 loop reads CASSEGQGRNTEAFF. In DNA, the CDR3 is TGCGCCAGCAGCGAGGGACAGGGGAGGAACACTGAAGCTTTCTTT. This chain connects TRBV5-1 to TRBJ1-1; 10 bases are shared with TRBD1. CDR1 is SGHRS and CDR2 is YFSETQ in the germline V gene. The CDR3 loop spans 15 amino acids. Germline trimming cut 4 bases from V and 1 base from J; bases unmatched to any gene: 4.

Only one count was recorded for this clone. This chain connects TRBV6-5 to TRBJ2-2; TRBD1 might be the D (5 bases). The CDR3 consists of 13 residues. The V and J ends lost 1 base and 6 bases respectively, with 6 bases between them. Germline CDR1 reads MNHEY; CDR2 reads SVGAGI. The CDR3 loop reads CASSYLGAGELFF. The CDR3 coding sequence is TGTGCCAGCAGTTACTTAGGGGCCGGGGAGCTGTTTTTT.

This sequence joins TRBV21-1 and TRBJ1-4; whether TRBD1, the table's D call, matches the DNA was not checked. TRBV21-1 is flagged as a pseudogene. CDR3 length: 14 amino acids. CDR3 sequence: CASTDRGRGEKLFF. As DNA, the CDR3 is TGTGCCAGCACCGACAGGGGGCGCGGTGAAAAACTGTTTTTT.

The chain uses TRBV4-1 and TRBJ2-7; 9 bases map to TRBD1. V was clipped by 5 bases and J by 3 bases; unmatched bases: 5. CDR1 MGHRA and CDR2 YSYEKL come from the germline V gene. The CDR3 is 14 amino acids. CDR3 nucleotides: TGCGCCAGCAGCTACGGGACAGGGATCTACGAGCAGTACTTC. This sequence encodes CASSYGTGIYEQYF.

The chain couples TRBV7-2 to TRBJ2-7, with TRBD1 matching 11 bases. The CDR3 consists of 15 residues. With 4 bases clipped from V and 2 bases from J, the junction kept 4 bases outside the gene matches. CDR1 and CDR2 from the germline V gene are SGHTA and FQGNSA. The CDR3 DNA reads TGTGCCAGCAGCTACTGGGACAGGGGGGCCTACGAGCAGTACTTC. Encoded protein: CASSYWDRGAYEQYF.

The chain has TRBV6-5 and TRBJ1-2; TRBD1 matches at 9 bases. Per germline, CDR1 MNHEY and CDR2 SVGAGI. Losses at the gene ends were 4 bases for V and 8 bases for J; bases not matched to a gene: 8. The CDR3 spans 14 residues. CDR3 amino acids: CASSLIQGAGGYTF. The CDR3 coding sequence is TGTGCCAGCAGTTTAATACAGGGGGCTGGGGGCTACACCTTC.

The V gene is TRBV7-9, the J gene TRBJ2-7; 9 nucleotides agree with TRBD1. The CDR3 runs to 16 residues. The J segment lost 2 bases and the V segment lost 10 bases, leaving 15 bases of the junction unmatched. CDR1 and CDR2 (germline): SEHNR, FQNEAQ (reference sequence). CDR3 DNA: TGTGCCACCGGAAATAGCCGGACAGGGGCAGCCTACGAGCAGTACTTC. Translating it yields CATGNSRTGAAYEQYF.